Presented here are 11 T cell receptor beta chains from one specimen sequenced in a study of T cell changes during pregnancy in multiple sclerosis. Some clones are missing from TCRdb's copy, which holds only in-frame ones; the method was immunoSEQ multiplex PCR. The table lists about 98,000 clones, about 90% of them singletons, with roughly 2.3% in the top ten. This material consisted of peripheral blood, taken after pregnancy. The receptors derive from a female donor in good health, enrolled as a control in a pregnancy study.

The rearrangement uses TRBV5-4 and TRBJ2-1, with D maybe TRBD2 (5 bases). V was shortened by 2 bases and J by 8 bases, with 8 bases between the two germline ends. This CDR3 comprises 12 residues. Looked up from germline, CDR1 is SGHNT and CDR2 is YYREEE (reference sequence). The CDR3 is CASSLPADEQFF. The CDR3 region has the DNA TGTGCCAGCAGCTTACCAGCGGATGAGCAGTTCTTC.

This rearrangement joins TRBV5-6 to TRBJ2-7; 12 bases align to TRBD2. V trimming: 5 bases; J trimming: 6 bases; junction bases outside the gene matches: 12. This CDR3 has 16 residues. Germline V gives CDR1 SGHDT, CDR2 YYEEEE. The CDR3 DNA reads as TGTGCCAGCAGGAGGGAAGGACTAGCGGGACCAGGCGAGCAGTACTTC. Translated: CASRREGLAGPGEQYF.

The CDR3 DNA is TGCGCCAGCAGCTTGGAGGGACAGGGTCCCTACGAGCAGTACTTC. Amino acid sequence: CASSLEGQGPYEQYF. The gene calls are TRBV5-1 and TRBJ2-7; TRBD1 matches 9 bases. The CDR3 sequence is 15 residues long. CDR1 is SGHRS and CDR2 is YFSETQ in the germline V gene. With V trimmed by 0 bases and J by 2 bases, 3 bases remained unmatched.

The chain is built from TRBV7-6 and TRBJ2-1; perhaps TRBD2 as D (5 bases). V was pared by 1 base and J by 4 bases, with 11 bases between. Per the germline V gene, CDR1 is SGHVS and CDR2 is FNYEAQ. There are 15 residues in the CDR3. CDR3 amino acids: CASSLGPTGYNEQFF. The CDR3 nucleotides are TGTGCCAGCAGCTTAGGCCCCACGGGATACAATGAGCAGTTCTTC.

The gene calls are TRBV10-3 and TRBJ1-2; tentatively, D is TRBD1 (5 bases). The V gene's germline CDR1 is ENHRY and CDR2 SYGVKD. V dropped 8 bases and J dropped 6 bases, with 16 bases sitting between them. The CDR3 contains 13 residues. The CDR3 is CAIGTGRDHGYTF. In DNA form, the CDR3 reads TGTGCCATCGGGACTGGCCGAGACCATGGCTACACCTTC.

CDR3 nucleotide sequence: TGTGCCAGCAGGCATACGGGGACAGATACGCAGTATTTT. As protein: CASRHTGTDTQYF. This chain links TRBV27 with TRBJ2-3, with TRBD2 as a possible D gene (5 bases). This CDR3 has 13 amino acids. Germline loops: CDR1 MNHEY, CDR2 SMNVEV (reference sequence). Trimming stripped 6 bases from V and 3 bases from J, with 10 bases between.

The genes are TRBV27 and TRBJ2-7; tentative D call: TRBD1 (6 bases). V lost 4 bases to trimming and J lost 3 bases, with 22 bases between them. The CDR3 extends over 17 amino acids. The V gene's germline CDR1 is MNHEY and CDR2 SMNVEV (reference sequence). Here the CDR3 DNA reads TGTGCCAGCAGTTCCGCATATGAGACAGGACATTTCTACGAGCAGTACTTC. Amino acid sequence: CASSSAYETGHFYEQYF.

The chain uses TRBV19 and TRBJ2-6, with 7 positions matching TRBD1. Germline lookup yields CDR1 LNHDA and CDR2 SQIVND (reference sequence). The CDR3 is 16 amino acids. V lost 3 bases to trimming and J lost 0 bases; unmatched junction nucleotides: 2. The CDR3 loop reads CASSMTGNSGANVLTF. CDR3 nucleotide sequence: TGTGCCAGTAGTATGACAGGGAACTCTGGGGCCAACGTCCTGACTTTC.

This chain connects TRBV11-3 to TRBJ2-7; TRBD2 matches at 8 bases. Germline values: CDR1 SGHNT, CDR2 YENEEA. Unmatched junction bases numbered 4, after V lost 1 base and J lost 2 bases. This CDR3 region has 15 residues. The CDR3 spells CASSLVSGATYEQYF. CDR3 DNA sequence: TGTGCCAGCAGCTTAGTTAGCGGGGCTACCTACGAGCAGTACTTC.

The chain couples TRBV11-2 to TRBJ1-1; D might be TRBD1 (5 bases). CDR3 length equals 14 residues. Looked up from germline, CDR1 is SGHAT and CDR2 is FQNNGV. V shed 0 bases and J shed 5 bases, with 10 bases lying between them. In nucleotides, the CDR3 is TGTGCCAGCAGCTTAGATTGGAAGGGGACTGAAGCTTTCTTT. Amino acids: CASSLDWKGTEAFF.

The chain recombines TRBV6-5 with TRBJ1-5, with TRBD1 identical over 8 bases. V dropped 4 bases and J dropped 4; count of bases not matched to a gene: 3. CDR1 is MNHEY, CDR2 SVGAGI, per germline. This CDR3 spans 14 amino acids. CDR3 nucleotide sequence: TGTGCCAGCAGTTGGGGACAGGAAAATCAGCCCCAGCATTTT. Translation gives CASSWGQENQPQHF.